This T cell receptor beta chain was recovered during a study of blood T cell repertoires in COVID-19. Across the study: The study drew acute and convalescent COVID-19 samples from the United States, Italy and Spain. From T cells, B-cell-depleted T cells, or PBMCs came the material, which was cDNA or gDNA.

Per germline, CDR1 SGHTA and CDR2 FQGNSA. J lost 6 bases, V lost 5 bases, and 15 bases had no gene match. The CDR3 covers 19 residues. Clones were read by immunoSEQ multiplex PCR, and TCRdb kept only the in-frame ones, dropping some. Of roughly 26,000 clones in the sample, just under 95% were seen once. This chain joins TRBV7-2 and TRBJ2-1; TRBD2 matches at 14 bases. Sequencing was carried out using peripheral blood. The TCR comes from a human donor with active COVID-19. The donor label of this sample is uncertain. CDR3 in amino acids: CASSPAPRLAGGHSNEQFF. As DNA, the CDR3 is TGTGCCAGCAGCCCGGCCCCCCGACTAGCGGGGGGGCATAGCAATGAGCAGTTCTTC. Looking up the rest from reference TRBV7-2 and TRBJ2-1 gives the full variable domain: GAGVSQSPSNKVTEKGKDVELRCDPISGHTALYWYRQSLGQGLEFLIYFQGNSAPDKSGLPSDRFSAERTGGSVSTLTIQRTQQEDSAVYLCASSPAPRLAGGHSNEQFFGPGTRLTVL.